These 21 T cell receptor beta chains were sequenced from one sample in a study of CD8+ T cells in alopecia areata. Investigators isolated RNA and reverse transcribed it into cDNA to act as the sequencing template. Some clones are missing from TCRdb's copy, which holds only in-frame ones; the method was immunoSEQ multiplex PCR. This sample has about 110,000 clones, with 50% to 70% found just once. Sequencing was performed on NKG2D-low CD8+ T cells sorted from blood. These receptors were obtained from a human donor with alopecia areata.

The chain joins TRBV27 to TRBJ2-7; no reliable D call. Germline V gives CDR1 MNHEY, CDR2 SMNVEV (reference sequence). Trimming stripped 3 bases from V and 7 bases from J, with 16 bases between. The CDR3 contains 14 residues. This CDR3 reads CASSFTARVGEQYF. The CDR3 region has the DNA TGTGCCAGCAGTTTTACGGCGCGCGTGGGGGAGCAGTACTTC.

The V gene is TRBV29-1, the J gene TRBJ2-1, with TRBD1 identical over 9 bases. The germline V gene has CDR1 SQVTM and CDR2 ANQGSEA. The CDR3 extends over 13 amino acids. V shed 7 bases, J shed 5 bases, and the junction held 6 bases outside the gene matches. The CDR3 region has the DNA TGCAGCGCCGCGACAGGGGGGGACAATGAGCAGTTCTTC. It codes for CSAATGGDNEQFF.

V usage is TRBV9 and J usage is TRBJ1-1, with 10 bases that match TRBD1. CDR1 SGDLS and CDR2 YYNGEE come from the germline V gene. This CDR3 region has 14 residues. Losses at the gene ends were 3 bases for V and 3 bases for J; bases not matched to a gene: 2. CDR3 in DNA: TGTGCCAGCAGCGGTGGACAGGGGGACACTGAAGCTTTCTTT. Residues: CASSGGQGDTEAFF.

The CDR3 loop is CASSESTTGEATDTQYF. CDR3 sequence (DNA): TGCGCCAGCAGTGAGTCAACAACGGGGGAGGCCACGGATACGCAGTATTTT. This rearrangement joins TRBV10-1 to TRBJ2-3, with D perhaps TRBD2 (6 bases). The V gene's germline CDR1 is WNHNN and CDR2 SYGVQD (reference sequence). Trimming removed 0 bases from V and 6 bases from J, with 19 bases in between. The CDR3 loop spans 17 amino acids.

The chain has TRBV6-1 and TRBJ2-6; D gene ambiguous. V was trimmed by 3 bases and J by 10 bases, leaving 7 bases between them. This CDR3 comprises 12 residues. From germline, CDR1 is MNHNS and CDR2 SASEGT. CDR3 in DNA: TGTGCCAGCAGTGACCGGCCGAACGTCCTGACTTTC. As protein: CASSDRPNVLTF.

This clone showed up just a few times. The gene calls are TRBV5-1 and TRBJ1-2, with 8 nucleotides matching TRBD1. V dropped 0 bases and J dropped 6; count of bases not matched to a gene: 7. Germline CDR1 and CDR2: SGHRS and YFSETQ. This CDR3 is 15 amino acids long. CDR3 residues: CASSLVTGAMDGYTF. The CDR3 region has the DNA TGCGCCAGCAGCTTGGTGACAGGGGCGATGGATGGCTACACCTTC.

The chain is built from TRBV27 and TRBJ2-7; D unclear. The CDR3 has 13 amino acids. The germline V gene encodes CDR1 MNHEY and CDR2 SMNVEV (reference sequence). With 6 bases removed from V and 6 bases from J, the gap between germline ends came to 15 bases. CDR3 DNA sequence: TGTGCCAGCAGCCCGGCCCTAAGCCGCGAGCAGTACTTC. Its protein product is CASSPALSREQYF.

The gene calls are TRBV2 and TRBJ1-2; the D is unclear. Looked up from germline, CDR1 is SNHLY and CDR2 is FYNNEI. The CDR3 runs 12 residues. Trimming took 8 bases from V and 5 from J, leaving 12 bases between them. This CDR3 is CASQEGSYGYTF. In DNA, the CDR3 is TGTGCCAGCCAAGAGGGATCTTATGGCTACACCTTC.

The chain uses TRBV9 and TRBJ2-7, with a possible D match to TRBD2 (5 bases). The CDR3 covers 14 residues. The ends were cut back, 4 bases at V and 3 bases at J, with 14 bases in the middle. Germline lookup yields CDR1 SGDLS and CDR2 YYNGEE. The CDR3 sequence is CASSLVPGNYEQYF. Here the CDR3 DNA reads TGTGCCAGCAGCTTAGTCCCGGGGAACTACGAGCAGTACTTC.

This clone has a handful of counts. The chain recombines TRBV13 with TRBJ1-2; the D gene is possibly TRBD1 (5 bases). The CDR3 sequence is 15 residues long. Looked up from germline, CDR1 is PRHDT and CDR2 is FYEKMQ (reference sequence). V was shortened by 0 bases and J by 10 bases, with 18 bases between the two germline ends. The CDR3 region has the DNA TGTGCCAGCAGCTTAGGGACGACGAAAGGGGCCTCCTACACCTTC. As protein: CASSLGTTKGASYTF.

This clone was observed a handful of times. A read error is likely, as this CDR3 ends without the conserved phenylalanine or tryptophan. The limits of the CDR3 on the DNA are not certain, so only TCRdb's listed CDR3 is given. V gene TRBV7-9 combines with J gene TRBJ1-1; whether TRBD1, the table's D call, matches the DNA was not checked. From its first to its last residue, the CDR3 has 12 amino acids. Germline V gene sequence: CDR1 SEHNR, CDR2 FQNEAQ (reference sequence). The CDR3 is CASSYFSGQKSL.

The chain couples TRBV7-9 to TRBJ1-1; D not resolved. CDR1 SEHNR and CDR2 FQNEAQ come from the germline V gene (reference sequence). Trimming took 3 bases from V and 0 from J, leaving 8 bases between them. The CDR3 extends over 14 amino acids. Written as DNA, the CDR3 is TGTGCCAGCAGCTTCTTACAGATGAACACTGAAGCTTTCTTT. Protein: CASSFLQMNTEAFF.

In DNA, the CDR3 is TGCGCCAGCAGCCAAGGACCTCAAGAGACCCAGTACTTC. It translates to CASSQGPQETQYF. The chain recombines TRBV4-1 with TRBJ2-5; D not resolved. CDR1 is MGHRA, CDR2 YSYEKL, per germline. CDR3 length: 13 amino acids. The V and J ends lost 1 base and 2 bases respectively, with 5 bases between them.

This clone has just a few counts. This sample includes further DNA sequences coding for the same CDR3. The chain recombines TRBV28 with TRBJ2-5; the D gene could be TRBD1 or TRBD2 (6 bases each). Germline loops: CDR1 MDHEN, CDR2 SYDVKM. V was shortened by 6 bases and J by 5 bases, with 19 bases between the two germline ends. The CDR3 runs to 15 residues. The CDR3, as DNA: TGTGCCAGCAGATCTTCGGGGGCGGGGTGGGAGACCCAGTACTTC. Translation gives CASRSSGAGWETQYF.

CDR3 loop: CASTPLFTGELFF. Here the CDR3 DNA reads TGTGCCAGCACCCCTCTTTTCACCGGGGAGCTGTTTTTT. The rearrangement links TRBV13 to TRBJ2-2; D gene uncertain. Trimming cost V 7 bases and J 4 bases, with 10 bases left between them. The CDR3 runs 13 residues. Germline CDR1 PRHDT, CDR2 FYEKMQ (reference sequence).

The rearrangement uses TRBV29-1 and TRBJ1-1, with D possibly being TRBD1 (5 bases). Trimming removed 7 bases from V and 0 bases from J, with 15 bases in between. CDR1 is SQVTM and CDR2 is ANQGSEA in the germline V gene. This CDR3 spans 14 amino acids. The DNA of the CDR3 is TGCAGCGAAGGACCGGGACGGTTGAACACTGAAGCTTTCTTT. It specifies CSEGPGRLNTEAFF. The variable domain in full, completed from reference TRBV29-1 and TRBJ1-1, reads SAVISQKPSRDICQRGTSLTIQCQVDSQVTMMFWYRQQPGQSLTLIATANQGSEATYESGFVIDKFPISRPNLTFSTLTVSNMSPEDSSIYLCSEGPGRLNTEAFFGQGTRLTVV.

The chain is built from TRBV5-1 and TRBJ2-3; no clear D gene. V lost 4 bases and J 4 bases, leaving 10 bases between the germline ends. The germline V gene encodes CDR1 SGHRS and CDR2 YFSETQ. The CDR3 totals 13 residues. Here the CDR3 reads CASSPQGADTQYF. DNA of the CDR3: TGCGCCAGCAGCCCCCAAGGTGCAGATACGCAGTATTTT.

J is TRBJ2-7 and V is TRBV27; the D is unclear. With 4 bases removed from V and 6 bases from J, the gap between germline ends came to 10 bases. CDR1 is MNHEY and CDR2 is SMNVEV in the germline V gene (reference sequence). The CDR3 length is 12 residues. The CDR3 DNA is TGTGCCAGCAGTTCCCCCCCCCTCGAGCAGTACTTC. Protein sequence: CASSSPPLEQYF.

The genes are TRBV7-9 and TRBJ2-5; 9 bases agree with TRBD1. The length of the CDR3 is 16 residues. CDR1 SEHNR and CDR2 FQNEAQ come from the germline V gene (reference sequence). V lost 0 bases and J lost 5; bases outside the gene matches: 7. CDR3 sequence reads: CASSLARDRVFETQYF. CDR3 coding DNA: TGTGCCAGCAGCTTAGCTCGGGACAGGGTTTTTGAGACCCAGTACTTC.

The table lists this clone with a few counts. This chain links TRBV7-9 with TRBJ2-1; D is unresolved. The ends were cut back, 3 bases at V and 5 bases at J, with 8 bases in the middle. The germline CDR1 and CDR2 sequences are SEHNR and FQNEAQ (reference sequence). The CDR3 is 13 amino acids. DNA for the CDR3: TGTGCCAGCAGCTTGAGGCGGAACAATGAGCAGTTCTTC. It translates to CASSLRRNNEQFF. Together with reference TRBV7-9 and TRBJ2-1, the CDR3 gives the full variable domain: DTGVSQNPRHKITKRGQNVTFRCDPISEHNRLYWYRQTLGQGPEFLTYFQNEAQLEKSRLLSDRFSAERPKGSFSTLEIQRTEQGDSAMYLCASSLRRNNEQFFGPGTRLTVL.

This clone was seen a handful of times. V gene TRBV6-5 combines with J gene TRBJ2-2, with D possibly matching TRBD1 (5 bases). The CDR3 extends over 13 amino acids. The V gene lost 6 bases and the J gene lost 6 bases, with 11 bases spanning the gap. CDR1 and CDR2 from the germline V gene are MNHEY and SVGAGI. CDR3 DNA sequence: TGTGCCAGCAGACAGTCCAGGGCCGGGGAGCTGTTTTTT. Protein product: CASRQSRAGELFF.